These 11 T cell receptor delta chains originate from one sample sequenced in a study of γδ T cells in repeated Plasmodium falciparum infection. TCRdb repeated clone calling on the multiplex PCR reads with CATT. The repertoire has around 57,000 delta-chain clones, around 1.5% of them found once; the top ten carry approximately 15%. Flow sorting of PBMC yielded separate Vgamma9/Vdelta2+ and Vdelta2-negative gammadelta T cell populations for bulk repertoire analysis. The sequenced sample consisted of gamma-delta T cells from blood. These receptors all stem from a pool of human donors (malaria-infected and uninfected, not separated).

This clone was seen a few times. A clone one base away is much larger, so this may be a read error. This sequence joins TRDV1 and TRDJ1; 7 bases fit TRDD3. No J gene was available from TCRdb, and it was assigned here by a germline match of the DNA. V shed 3 bases, J shed 0 bases, and the junction held 19 bases outside the gene matches. Germline assignment: CDR1 TSWWSYY and CDR2 QGS. The CDR3 is 20 residues long. CDR3 coding DNA: TGTGCTCTTGGGGATCCATCGTCTTCGGGGATATCAATGTACACCGATAAACTCATCTTT. Its protein product is CALGDPSSSGISMYTDKLIF.

This clone has more than one count but fewer than ten. The mismatch at residue 23 between this DNA's translation and the TCRdb protein of a much larger clone likely reflects a read error; the protein shown is translated from the DNA. This rearrangement joins TRDV1 to TRDJ1, with 11 positions matching TRDD3. Germline values: CDR1 TSWWSYY, CDR2 QGS. The CDR3 has 25 residues. The CDR3 loop is CALGELGPYSIYWGIFRSYTDKPIF. The CDR3 DNA reads TGTGCTCTTGGGGAACTCGGGCCCTACTCCATTTACTGGGGGATATTTAGATCGTACACCGATAAACCCATCTTT.

In the case of this clone: TCRdb lists the protein of a much larger clone for this DNA, which differs at residue 7, so this is likely a read error; the protein given here is translated from the DNA itself. The CDR3 nucleotides read TGTGCTCTTGGGGATGCCCAACTGGGGATCCATACCGATAAACTCATCTTT. Amino acids: CALGDAQLGIHTDKLIF. The V and J genes are TRDV1 and TRDJ1; TRDD3 matches at 7 bases. In the absence of a J gene in TCRdb, the DNA was matched to germline to assign it here. Losses at the gene ends were 3 bases for V and 2 bases for J; bases not matched to a gene: 12. Germline V lookup: CDR1 TSWWSYY, CDR2 QGS. The CDR3 is made up of 17 amino acids.

Note on this clone: The protein that TCRdb holds for this DNA derives from a much larger clone and differs from the translated DNA at residue 14, which likely indicates a read error; the protein shown here is translated from the DNA. The chain uses TRDV1 and TRDJ2, with TRDD3 identical over 10 bases. In the absence of a J gene in TCRdb, the DNA was matched to germline to assign it here. Germline V gene sequence: CDR1 TSWWSYY, CDR2 QGS. The CDR3 length is 21 residues. The V and J ends lost 5 bases and 6 bases, in that order; junction bases with no gene match: 24. For the CDR3, the DNA is TGTGCTCTTGGGTTTTCCTACCTGCAAGACCTGGGGGATATTCGGGCAGCACAACTCTTCTTT. Translated, it gives CALGFSYLQDLGDIRAAQLFF.

As for this clone: TCRdb's protein for this DNA is that of a much larger clone and differs from the translation at residue 8, likely a read error; the protein shown is the DNA translation. The genes are TRDV1 and TRDJ1, with 9 bases fitting TRDD3. The trim removed 0 bases at V and 0 bases at J, leaving 26 bases unmatched. Germline V gives CDR1 TSWWSYY, CDR2 QGS. CDR3 length equals 24 residues. CDR3 DNA: TGTGCTCTTGGGGAACTAGTCTCTTCCCCTAATACTGGGGGACTCTTAACGTACACCGATAAACTCATCTTT. Protein sequence: CALGELVSSPNTGGLLTYTDKLIF.

With respect to this clone: This DNA's translation and the protein TCRdb lists, from a much larger clone, do not match at residue 12, likely due to a read error; the protein shown is translated from the DNA. V and J are TRDV1 and TRDJ1; 7 bases fit TRDD3. There are 17 residues in the CDR3. Looked up from germline, CDR1 is TSWWSYY and CDR2 is QGS. The junction had 12 bases not matched to a gene; V was cut back by 2 bases and J by 3 bases. The CDR3 bases are TGTGCTCTTGGGGAAGAACTGGGGCTTAGGGCCCCCGATAAACTCATCTTT. Translated, it gives CALGEELGLRAPDKLIF.

Worth noting for this clone: This sequence is one base from a far larger clone and is likely a read error. At the DNA level, this CDR3 is encoded by other sequences in the same sample as well. J is TRDJ2 and V is TRDV1, with D unclear. TCRdb carries no J gene annotation; the J gene was assigned here by matching the DNA with germline. CDR3 size: 19 residues. Looked up from germline, CDR1 is TSWWSYY and CDR2 is QGS. Between the trimmed V and J ends, which lost 0 bases and 9 bases, there was a span of 26 bases. The CDR3, as DNA: TGTGCTCTTGGGGAACTGGGTCCGACCCCCTCGGGAATCGAACCACAACTCTTCTTT. This codes for CALGELGPTPSGIEPQLFF.

The sample holds a few counts of this clone. TCRdb's protein for this DNA is that of a much larger clone and differs from the translation at residue 19, likely a read error; the protein shown is the DNA translation. The chain carries TRDV1 and TRDJ1, with D possibly being TRDD3 (7 bases). The J gene, left out of TCRdb, was set here by checking the DNA against germline. The CDR3 is 22 amino acids. The germline V gene encodes CDR1 TSWWSYY and CDR2 QGS. CDR3: CALGLWPSRLLGRTWVTDRLIF. CDR3 nucleotide sequence: TGTGCTCTTGGGCTTTGGCCTTCCCGGCTACTGGGGAGGACCTGGGTCACCGATAGACTCATCTTT.

Points on this clone: The protein given by TCRdb reflects a much larger clone and differs at residue 12 from this DNA's translation, likely from a read error; the protein shown is the DNA's translation. The chain links TRDV1 to TRDJ1; D perhaps matches TRDD3 (6 bases). The CDR3 covers 23 residues. Between the trimmed V and J ends, which lost 3 bases and 10 bases, there was a span of 45 bases. Looked up from germline, CDR1 is TSWWSYY and CDR2 is QGS. CDR3 residues: CALGDSTFNGIQNGWGTTGGLIF. DNA for the CDR3: TGTGCTCTTGGGGACTCGACCTTCAACGGCATACAAAACGGCTGGGGCACGACCGGGGGACTCATCTTT.

This clone was seen repeatedly, ten times or more. TCRdb has a much larger clone's protein, which differs at residue 8 from the translation of this DNA, likely because of a read error; what is shown is the protein translated from the DNA. V gene TRDV1 combines with J gene TRDJ1; the match to TRDD3 covers 8 bases. V lost 1 base and J lost 0; bases outside the gene matches: 22. Germline CDR1 reads TSWWSYY; CDR2 reads QGS. CDR3 size: 22 residues. The chain's CDR3 is CALGEPSCGLLGGICYTDKLIF. As DNA, the CDR3 is TGTGCTCTTGGGGAACCTTCCTGCGGTCTACTGGGGGGTATTTGCTACACCGATAAACTCATCTTT.

This clone was observed a handful of times. A single base is all that separates this from a far larger clone, so a read error is likely. Other DNA sequences of this sample code for an identical CDR3. The CDR3 loop reads CALGELPPSLMLPERGLIF. CDR3 coding DNA: TGTGCTCTTGGGGAACTTCCTCCCTCCCTAATGCTTCCCGAGAGGGGACTCATCTTT. This chain links TRDV1 with TRDJ1, with a weak D call TRDD2 (5 bases). V lost 0 bases and J lost 10, with 30 bases in between. Germline CDR1 is TSWWSYY and CDR2 is QGS. The length of the CDR3 is 19 residues.